This record concerns one T cell receptor beta chain sequence. This record comes from a study of blood T cell repertoires in COVID-19. CDR1 and CDR2 from the germline V gene are MNHEY and SVGAGI. The CDR3 totals 14 residues. The ends were cut back, 6 bases at V and 4 bases at J, with 15 bases in the middle. Measured with immunoSEQ multiplex PCR; TCRdb has only the in-frame clones, and not every one. The data show 350,000 to 400,000 clones, around 87% seen once. This TCR came from a man aged 18-30 years who had recovered from COVID-19. The chain is built from TRBV6-5 and TRBJ1-2; D may be TRBD1 (6 bases). Sequences were obtained from PBMCs or T cells enriched from blood (not recorded which). CDR3 sequence: CASRRGQGIYGYTF. For the CDR3, the DNA is TGTGCCAGCAGGCGAGGGCAGGGGATCTATGGCTACACCTTC.